This is a list of T cell receptor beta chains from one sample in a study of blood T cell repertoires in COVID-19. Generated by immunoSEQ multiplex PCR, the TCRdb table keeps only in-frame clones and is missing some. Here the sample spans 40,000 to 50,000 clones, about 90% being singletons. Specimen: peripheral blood. These receptors were taken from a man between 65 and 80 years old with active COVID-19. Each CDR3 is given without its conserved first and last residue. Clone size appears in some rows only: once, few, many, or a class for an expanded clone.

v_call	j_call	clone_size	cdr3_aa
TRBV5-4	TRBJ1-3	.	ASSFLKSGSGNTIY
TRBV24-1	TRBJ1-3	once	ATSVWSSGNTIY
TRBV6-2/TRBV6-3	TRBJ2-7	.	ASSRQRSYEQY
TRBV5-4	TRBJ2-7	once	ASSLAAFIGGEQY
TRBV7-8	TRBJ2-3	.	ASRGANTDTQY
TRBV19	TRBJ1-2	once	ASSNTDRVHGYT
TRBV4-3	TRBJ1-2	.	ASSQEQGSYGYT
TRBV18	TRBJ2-2	.	ASSPPELSNTGELF
TRBV10-3	TRBJ2-3	.	AISDPGGPDTQY
TRBV6-5	TRBJ1-1	.	ASSYLGGGGTEAF
TRBV6-5	TRBJ2-2	.	ASRLATGSGGELF
TRBV5-6	TRBJ1-1	.	ASSLTGTGWTEAF
TRBV19	TRBJ1-1	.	ASSANPTLRMNTEAF
TRBV3-1/TRBV3-2	TRBJ2-3	.	ASSQDSMGRGSTDTQY
TRBV7-2	TRBJ2-5	.	ASSQRDRQETQY
TRBV5-1	TRBJ2-1	.	ASSLLSSGGTGNEQF
TRBV6-6	TRBJ1-6	.	ASSPVGAGNSPLH
TRBV7-2	TRBJ2-3	.	ASSLDRGVADTQY
TRBV3-1/TRBV3-2	TRBJ1-3	.	ASSQARQVISGNTIY
TRBV2	TRBJ2-1	.	ASSESSSFHNEQF
TRBV6-2/TRBV6-3	TRBJ2-7	.	ASSYGQVSYEQY
TRBV11-2	TRBJ2-2	.	ASSFSSGGLTGELF
TRBV19	TRBJ2-1	.	ASSMPGAGGVLNEQF
TRBV5-6	TRBJ1-2	.	ASSLQGIYGYT
TRBV7-9	TRBJ1-2	.	ASSSSGGSYGYT
TRBV6-5	TRBJ1-2	.	ASEGTGSSYGYT
TRBV11-2	TRBJ1-4	.	ASSTRTATNEKLF
TRBV9	TRBJ1-3	.	ASSERGRAFSGNTIY
TRBV6-2/TRBV6-3	TRBJ2-1	.	ASSVTTGNYNEQF
TRBV6-5	TRBJ2-3	.	ASIRQAGGSDTQY
TRBV18	TRBJ2-2	.	ASSPLAGKNTGELF
TRBV19	TRBJ2-3	.	ASSQGWADTQY
TRBV5-1	TRBJ2-5	.	ASSTGLAGQETQY
TRBV5-6	TRBJ2-1	once	ASSLSGGSSYNEQF
TRBV7-8	TRBJ2-2	.	ASNRNTGELF
TRBV12-3/TRBV12-4	TRBJ2-7	.	ASSLDVAGQY
TRBV10-1	TRBJ2-4	.	ASSGGTSGTKNIQY
TRBV19	TRBJ1-1	.	ASKPISQGSDTEAF
TRBV5-1	TRBJ2-1	.	ASSFTGDSYNEQF
TRBV19	TRBJ1-1	.	ASKLTVMAEAF
TRBV20-1	TRBJ2-1	once	SAREGHEQF
TRBV29-1	TRBJ2-7	.	SVESAGTGGTYEQY
TRBV11-3	TRBJ1-1	.	ASSLGRGSTEAF
TRBV12-3/TRBV12-4	TRBJ2-5	.	ASSSGFQETQY
TRBV10-1	TRBJ1-4	.	ASSVTGGGEKLF
TRBV19	TRBJ1-2	.	ASSIGQGFATYT
TRBV3-1/TRBV3-2	TRBJ1-1	.	ASSQAVGQGPGRAF
TRBV6-2/TRBV6-3	TRBJ2-1	.	ASSYGRGYEQF
TRBV18	TRBJ2-5	.	ASSPPNSQETQY
TRBV6-2/TRBV6-3	TRBJ1-2	.	ASSYGGGYT
TRBV9	TRBJ2-7	.	ASSEGQNPYYEQY
TRBV6-1	TRBJ2-7	.	ASSEYRGRPYEQY
TRBV12-5	TRBJ1-2	.	ASGTDRNYGYT
TRBV6-6	TRBJ1-4	once	ASSGGGQTNEKLF
TRBV6-6	TRBJ2-7	.	ASSYREAGFNEQY
TRBV9	TRBJ1-2	.	ASSALGQGQYGYT
TRBV4-1	TRBJ1-4	.	ASSHRTGREKLF
TRBV6-6	TRBJ1-2	.	ASSYRAGGNSYT
TRBV5-1	TRBJ1-6	.	ASRREGSYNSPLH